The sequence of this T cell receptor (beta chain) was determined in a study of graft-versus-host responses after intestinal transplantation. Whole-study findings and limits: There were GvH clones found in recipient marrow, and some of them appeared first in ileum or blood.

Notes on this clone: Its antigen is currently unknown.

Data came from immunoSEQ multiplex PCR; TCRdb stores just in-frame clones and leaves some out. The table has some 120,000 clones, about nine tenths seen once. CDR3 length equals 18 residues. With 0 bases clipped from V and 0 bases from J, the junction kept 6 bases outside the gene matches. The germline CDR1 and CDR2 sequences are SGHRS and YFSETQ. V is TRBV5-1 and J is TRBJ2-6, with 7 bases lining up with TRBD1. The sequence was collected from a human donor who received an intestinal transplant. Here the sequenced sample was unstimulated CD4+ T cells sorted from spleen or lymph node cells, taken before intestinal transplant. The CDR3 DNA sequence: TGCGCCAGCAGCTTGGTCGACAGGGCCAGCTCTGGGGCCAACGTCCTGACTTTC. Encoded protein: CASSLVDRASSGANVLTF.